The rows below give T cell receptor beta chains drawn from one sample of a study of shared clonotypes between healthy human individuals. Libraries were prepared by immunoSEQ multiplex PCR; TCRdb keeps only in-frame clonotypes and omits some of them. The sample has about 1.5 million clones, 98% seen once. Sample: naive CD4+ T cells sorted from blood. Receptor source: a man aged 25 to 40 in good health. CDR3s include the opening cysteine and the closing phenylalanine or tryptophan. A D gene is named only where the DNA matches it firmly. Rows give clone size only sometimes, using once, few, many, or a class for an expanded clone.

TRBD2	-	TRBV7-9	TRBJ2-1	TGTGCCAGCAGCTTAAGGGAATTTGGACTAGCGGACTACAATGAGCAGTTCTTC	CASSLREFGLADYNEQFF
TRBD1	-	TRBV9	TRBJ2-1	TGTGCCAGCAGCGGACAGACAGGGGCTAAAGGCAATGAGCAGTTCTTC	CASSGQTGAKGNEQFF
TRBD2	-	TRBV27	TRBJ2-3	TGTGCCAGCAGTTTTTCTCCGGGAGGGCCCGCAGATACGCAGTATTTT	CASSFSPGGPADTQYF
-	once	TRBV5-1	TRBJ1-1	TGCGCCAGCAGTGAAACAGAAATTACTTCTAACACTGAAGCTTTCTTT	CASSETEITSNTEAFF
TRBD1	-	TRBV10-3	TRBJ2-1	TGTGCCGTCAGCGGGACAGGGGGAGGCAATGAGCAGTTCTTC	CAVSGTGGGNEQFF
-	-	TRBV4-1	TRBJ1-2	TGCGCCAGCAGCCAAGTTCCCACTAACTATGGCTACACCTTC	CASSQVPTNYGYTF
TRBD2	-	TRBV10-1	TRBJ2-3	TGCGCCAGCCGACGGGGGGGGCCTGGGGATACGCAGTATTTT	CASRRGGPGDTQYF
-	-	TRBV6-4	TRBJ2-1	TGTGCCAGCGGTCAGACCAGGACCGCTGAGCAGTTCTTC	CASGQTRTAEQFF
TRBD2	-	TRBV6-5	TRBJ2-1	TGTGCCAGCAGTTCGACTAGCGGGAGTCGTCCTGAGCAGTTCTTC	CASSSTSGSRPEQFF
TRBD1	-	TRBV4-1	TRBJ1-1	TGCGCCAGCTCGGGAGGACCCCACAGGGGCGCGACTGAAGCTTTCTTT	CASSGGPHRGATEAFF
-	-	TRBV11-2	TRBJ2-7	TGTGCCAGCAGCTTACGAATGGTTACCTACGAGCAGTACTTC	CASSLRMVTYEQYF
TRBD1	-	TRBV11-1	TRBJ1-3	TGTGCCAGCAGACGGACAGGGAACTCTGGAAACACCATATATTTT	CASRRTGNSGNTIYF
TRBD2	once	TRBV14	TRBJ2-1	TGTGCCAGCAGCCAAGGGGTGACAGCGGGAGATTCCTGGGGCAGCTCCTACAATGAGCAGTTCTTC	CASSQGVTAGDSWGSSYNEQFF
-	-	TRBV18	TRBJ1-1	TGTGCCAGCTCACCAGGGGGTGTGAACACTGAAGCTTTCTTT	CASSPGGVNTEAFF
TRBD2	once	TRBV7-2	TRBJ2-1	TGTGCCAGCAGCATCGGGGCTAGCGGGATGAGGGATGAGCAGTTCTTC	CASSIGASGMRDEQFF
TRBD1	once	TRBV9	TRBJ1-3	TGTGCCAGCAGCGCGGAGGACAGGGCTTTAGGAAACACCATATATTTT	CASSAEDRALGNTIYF
-	-	TRBV7-6	TRBJ2-3	TGTGCCAGCAGCTTTTCAATCCTCGCAGATACGCAGTATTTT	CASSFSILADTQYF
TRBD1	-	TRBV29-1	TRBJ2-5	TGCAGCGTTGCACAGGGGGCTGAGACCCAGTACTTC	CSVAQGAETQYF
-	-	TRBV9	TRBJ1-1	TGTGCCAGCAGCCCGACAGTTAACACTGAAGCTTTCTTT	CASSPTVNTEAFF
-	once	TRBV9	TRBJ1-1	TGTGCCAGCAGAAGAGACGAGAACACTGAAGCTTTCTTT	CASRRDENTEAFF
-	-	TRBV5-4	TRBJ2-2	TGTGCCAGCAGCTCTTCTCGGGCACCGAACACCGGGGAGCTGTTTTTT	CASSSSRAPNTGELFF
TRBD1	-	TRBV5-1	TRBJ2-1	TGCGCCAGCAGCGCGGGACAGGGGTCGAGCAATGAGCAGTTCTTC	CASSAGQGSSNEQFF
-	-	TRBV28	TRBJ1-4	TGTGCCAGCAGTTTAACGGGGGATGAAAAACTGTTTTTT	CASSLTGDEKLFF
TRBD1	-	TRBV18	TRBJ1-3	TGTGCCAGCTCACCTCTTGACAGGGTACGCTCTGGAAACACCATATATTTT	CASSPLDRVRSGNTIYF
-	-	TRBV27	TRBJ2-7	TGTGCCAGCAGAAAGGACAGTTCGACGTACGAGCAGTACTTC	CASRKDSSTYEQYF
TRBD2	-	TRBV9	TRBJ2-2	TGTGCCAGCAGCGCCGACCGACTAGCGGGAGCCCCCGGGGAGCTGTTTTTT	CASSADRLAGAPGELFF
-	-	TRBV19	TRBJ2-1	TGTGCCAGTAGCGATGCCCAGGTCCCCTTCTATGAGCAGTTCTTC	CASSDAQVPFYEQFF
TRBD1	-	TRBV5-1	TRBJ2-1	TGCGCCAGCAGCGGGGGAGGGACAGGGATAAATGAGCAGTTCTTC	CASSGGGTGINEQFF
TRBD1	-	TRBV7-9	TRBJ2-7	TGTGCCAGCAGCTTTAAACAGGGGGCCGTGTACGAGCAGTACTTC	CASSFKQGAVYEQYF
-	-	TRBV6-5	TRBJ1-5	TGTGCCAGCAGCAGGGCGGTCCGTCAGCCCCAGCATTTT	CASSRAVRQPQHF
TRBD1	-	TRBV19	TRBJ2-2	TGTGCCAGTAGTATGCGGGCCCAGGGGGTTTCGTCTGCGAACACCGGGGAGCTGTTTTTT	CASSMRAQGVSSANTGELFF
TRBD1	-	TRBV7-8	TRBJ2-7	TGTGCCAGCAGTCGGGGACAGGGGTACGAGCAGTACTTC	CASSRGQGYEQYF
TRBD1	-	TRBV9	TRBJ2-3	TGTGCCAGCAGCCCGTGGACAGGGGGAGGGACAGATACGCAGTATTTT	CASSPWTGGGTDTQYF
TRBD1	-	TRBV11-2	TRBJ1-2	TGTGCCAGCAGCTTAGGGGGAAACAGGGGGTACTATGGCTACACCTTC	CASSLGGNRGYYGYTF
TRBD1	-	TRBV13	TRBJ1-2	TGTGCCAGCACCCCTTTACAGGGGTACGGCTATGGCTACACCTTC	CASTPLQGYGYGYTF
-	few	TRBV5-6	TRBJ2-7	TGTGCCAGCAGTCCTACGGGCTTGGCCGGCGAGCAGTACTTC	CASSPTGLAGEQYF
TRBD1	-	TRBV28	TRBJ1-5	TGTGCCAGCAGTTCGGACAGGGTGGGTGGTCAGCCCCAGCATTTT	CASSSDRVGGQPQHF
-	-	TRBV7-9	TRBJ2-5	TGTGCCAGCAGCTCCCCAAGAGCAGACCAAGAGACCCAGTACTTC	CASSSPRADQETQYF
-	-	TRBV11-2	TRBJ2-7	TGTGCCAGCAGCTTAGGACTCTCAAGTTACTACGAGCAGTACTTC	CASSLGLSSYYEQYF
-	-	TRBV5-1	TRBJ2-1	TGCGCCAGCAGCTTGCTAGCGACCCATCAGAGGCATGAGCAGTTCTTC	CASSLLATHQRHEQFF
-	-	TRBV2	TRBJ1-1	TGTGCCAGCAGCTCGAGCGGGCGCCTCTCTGAAGCTTTCTTT	CASSSSGRLSEAFF
-	-	TRBV5-4	TRBJ2-1	TGTGCCAGCAGCGGCGGACCCGTTGGGTCCTACAATGAGCAGTTCTTC	CASSGGPVGSYNEQFF
-	-	TRBV10-3	TRBJ2-7	TGTGCCATCAGTGAGTCCCGGGGTGGAGGCCACGAGCAGTACTTC	CAISESRGGGHEQYF
-	-	TRBV5-1	TRBJ1-1	TGCGCCAGCAGCCAGGGTAGCTCGAACACTGAAGCTTTCTTT	CASSQGSSNTEAFF
-	-	TRBV5-6	TRBJ2-3	TGTGCCAGCAGCTTGTTCGCAGATACGCAGTATTTT	CASSLFADTQYF
-	-	TRBV30	TRBJ1-2	TGTGCCTGGAATCTTGGGGACGGCTACACCTTC	CAWNLGDGYTF
-	-	TRBV18	TRBJ2-6	TGTGCCAGCTCACCCTGGGACGCCCCCTCTGGGGCCAACGTCCTGACTTTC	CASSPWDAPSGANVLTF
-	-	TRBV19	TRBJ2-7	TGTGCCAGTAGTATATCGGGGAACTACTACGAGCAGTACTTC	CASSISGNYYEQYF
-	-	TRBV19	TRBJ1-1	TGTGCCAGTAGTATAGGGGGGCTCCTTGCGGGTGAAGCTTTCTTT	CASSIGGLLAGEAFF
-	-	TRBV29-1	TRBJ2-3	TGCAGCGTTGTTCCCGGAGGTGAGCCAGATACGCAGTATTTT	CSVVPGGEPDTQYF
-	-	TRBV18	TRBJ2-1	TGTGCCAGCTCAGCCCCAGGGTCTGACTCCTACAATGAGCAGTTCTTC	CASSAPGSDSYNEQFF